The rows below give T cell receptor beta chains drawn from one sample of a study of blood T cell repertoires in COVID-19. Here immunoSEQ multiplex PCR was the method, and the copy in TCRdb shows in-frame clones only, minus some. The sample includes tens of thousands of clones, about nine tenths of them seen just once. Material: peripheral blood. These receptors came from a human donor in a cohort sampled during active COVID-19. The donor label of this sample is uncertain. The CDR3 runs from the conserved cysteine through the conserved F or W. The D gene is left open where the match is weak. Part of the rows lack a size; the others show once, few, many or a class for expanded clones.

V gene	D gene	clone size	J gene	CDR3 DNA	CDR3 protein
TRBV28	-	-	TRBJ2-3	TGTGCCAGCAGTTGGCTTACAGATACGCAGTATTTT	CASSWLTDTQYF
TRBV2	-	-	TRBJ2-5	TGTGCCAGCAGTCCGACGGGACTGCAAGAGACCCAGTACTTC	CASSPTGLQETQYF
TRBV18	-	once	TRBJ1-5	TGTGCCAGCTCATCAGACAGAGATCAGCCCCAGCATTTT	CASSSDRDQPQHF
TRBV12-3/TRBV12-4	TRBD2	-	TRBJ2-3	TGTGCCGTCGCTAGCGGGGGGGCTCATACGCAGTATTTT	CAVASGGAHTQYF
TRBV7-3	-	once	TRBJ2-3	TGTGCCAGCGCAAGGGCCCCGGGGACGCAGTATTTT	CASARAPGTQYF
TRBV10-3	-	-	TRBJ2-1	TGTGCCATCCGACCGACTATGGACAGAAGGGATGAGCAGTTCTTC	CAIRPTMDRRDEQFF
TRBV3-1/TRBV3-2	TRBD2	once	TRBJ2-1	TGTGCCAGCAGCCAAGATGCGGGGGGGCCCAATGAGCAGTTCTTC	CASSQDAGGPNEQFF
TRBV6-5	TRBD1	-	TRBJ2-5	TGTGCCAGCAGATACAGGGGTTGGGAGACCCAGTACTTC	CASRYRGWETQYF
TRBV6-2/TRBV6-3	-	once	TRBJ1-1	TGTGCCAGCAGTTATGTGGCTGGGGCAGCTTTCTTT	CASSYVAGAAFF
TRBV9	-	-	TRBJ2-5	TGTGCCAGCAGCGTAGCCGGGGAAGGGTGGTGGGAGACCCAGTACTTC	CASSVAGEGWWETQYF
TRBV25-1	-	-	TRBJ1-6	TGTGCCAGCAGTCGGGTCGGAGATTCACCCCTCCACTTT	CASSRVGDSPLHF
TRBV9	-	once	TRBJ2-7	TGTGCCAGCAGCGTAGATGTGGGGCGCACCTACGAGCAGTACTTC	CASSVDVGRTYEQYF
TRBV27	-	few	TRBJ2-2	TGTGCCAGCAGTCCTTCCAGACGGGGGAACACCGGGGAGCTGTTTTTT	CASSPSRRGNTGELFF
TRBV19	TRBD1	-	TRBJ1-1	TGTGCCAGTACCTGGTCACAGAGCGCCAGGGGGGCTGAAGCTTTCTTT	CASTWSQSARGAEAFF
TRBV28	TRBD2	-	TRBJ2-7	TGTGCCAGCAGTTTAGGGACTAGACCCAACGAGCAGTACTTC	CASSLGTRPNEQYF
TRBV29-1	TRBD1	-	TRBJ1-1	TGCAGCGTCCGGGACAGGGGGTTTCTGGACACTGAAGCTTTCTTT	CSVRDRGFLDTEAFF